This T cell receptor beta chain was identified in a study of Graves' ophthalmopathy and Graves' hyperthyroidism. Study results and limitations: At about 69% sensitivity and approximately 72% specificity, the model predicted progression of the ophthalmopathy.

Hyperthyroidism was new, under 2 months, in patients aged 18 to 65. Uncontrolled infections, other autoimmune diseases, pregnancy or lactation barred patients from enrollment. Germline values: CDR1 MNHEY, CDR2 SMNVEV (reference sequence). The CDR3 has 16 residues. V was cut by 5 bases and J by 5 bases, with 22 bases left in between. This clonotype came up many times. Its cognate antigen is unknown. The TCR beta CDR3 regions underwent amplification from RNA transcripts. In the first round, RT-PCR was carried out with HTBI primers, and a multiplex PCR formed the second round. TCRdb fed the multiplex PCR reads into MiXCR, producing one record per CDR3 protein. Here the sample spans roughly 400,000 distinct CDR3 sequences, about a sixth being singletons.

Sequencing was done on a sample of peripheral blood. V and J are TRBV27 and TRBJ2-7, with no clear D. The origin of this receptor is an adult woman with stable Graves' hyperthyroidism. The DNA of the CDR3 is TGTGCCAGCAGTCGCCGGCAGCCGTCGGGCCCCAACGAGCAGTACTTC. Translated, it gives CASSRRQPSGPNEQYF.